The 18 T cell receptor beta chains given below trace back to one sample, sequenced in a study of blood T cell repertoires in COVID-19. Sequenced by immunoSEQ multiplex PCR; TCRdb stores in-frame clones only, minus some. Altogether more than 300,000 clones are present, roughly 87% being singletons, with the ten largest covering 4.5% to 7%. Sequencing input: PBMCs or T cells enriched from blood (not recorded which). The receptors here all came from a woman aged 30 to 39 who had recovered from COVID-19.

The chain carries TRBV19 and TRBJ1-4; D is unclear. Germline V gene sequence: CDR1 LNHDA, CDR2 SQIVND (reference sequence). The CDR3 spans 15 residues. With 6 bases removed from V and 0 bases from J, the gap between germline ends came to 11 bases. The CDR3 sequence is CASRHLLSTNEKLFF. The CDR3 coding sequence is TGTGCCAGTAGACACCTCCTTTCAACTAATGAAAAACTGTTTTTT.

The chain links TRBV10-1 to TRBJ1-1; D remains unclear. V lost 4 bases and J lost 2, with 5 bases in between. The CDR3 extends over 12 amino acids. In germline, CDR1 is WNHNN, CDR2 SYGVQD (reference sequence). The CDR3 DNA reads as TGCGCCAGCAGTGGCCTAAACACTGAAGCTTTCTTT. It encodes CASSGLNTEAFF.

This rearrangement joins TRBV5-4 to TRBJ1-4, with TRBD1 matching 10 bases. Germline loops: CDR1 SGHNT, CDR2 YYREEE (reference sequence). This CDR3 is built from 14 residues. V lost 3 bases and J lost 6; bases outside the gene matches: 2. The chain's CDR3 is CASSSGTGDEKLFF. DNA of the CDR3: TGTGCCAGCAGCTCCGGGACAGGGGATGAAAAACTGTTTTTT. Full variable domain (remainder filled in from reference TRBV5-4 and TRBJ1-4): ETGVTQSPTHLIKTRGQQVTLRCSSQSGHNTVSWYQQALGQGPQFIFQYYREEENGRGNFPPRFSGLQFPNYSSELNVNALELDDSALYLCASSSGTGDEKLFFGSGTQLSVL.

The chain combines TRBV2 with TRBJ1-2, with D perhaps matching TRBD1 (5 bases). Germline values: CDR1 SNHLY, CDR2 FYNNEI. The CDR3 sequence is 10 residues long. V shed 8 bases and J shed 9 bases, with 10 bases lying between them. CDR3: CASSPGSYTF. CDR3 nucleotide sequence: TGTGCCAGCTCTCCAGGGAGCTACACCTTC.

This clone has more than one count but fewer than ten. This chain uses TRBV5-4 with TRBJ2-1; the match to TRBD2 covers 7 bases. Trimming removed 0 bases from V and 5 bases from J; junction bases left unmatched: 5. Germline CDR1 and CDR2: SGHNT and YYREEE (reference sequence). The CDR3 covers 15 residues. CDR3 in amino acids: CASSLDSGRDNEQFF. DNA for the CDR3: TGTGCCAGCAGCTTGGACTCAGGGAGGGACAATGAGCAGTTCTTC.

The chain is built from TRBV24-1 and TRBJ1-5, with 7 positions matching TRBD1. This CDR3 comprises 13 residues. Germline loops: CDR1 KGHDR, CDR2 SFDVKD. The V and J ends lost 2 bases and 11 bases, in that order; junction bases with no gene match: 5. Here the CDR3 reads CATSDSGQAAQHF. The CDR3 DNA reads TGTGCCACCAGTGATTCCGGACAGGCCGCCCAGCATTTT.

The chain combines TRBV6-2 or TRBV6-3 with TRBJ1-3; 8 bases are a match to TRBD1. The CDR3 spans 17 residues. J gave up 0 bases and V 4 bases, and 8 bases lay outside the gene matches. Per germline, CDR1 MNHEY and CDR2 SVGEGT. CDR3 sequence (DNA): TGTGCCAGCAGTTCCCCGACAGGGGCAAGCTCTGGAAACACCATATATTTT. This sequence encodes CASSSPTGASSGNTIYF.

The rearrangement joins TRBV29-1 to TRBJ2-1; 7 bases are a match to TRBD2. Germline V gene data show CDR1 as SQVTM and CDR2 as ANQGSEA. This CDR3 comprises 13 residues. V shed 2 bases, J shed 9 bases, and the junction held 7 bases outside the gene matches. CDR3 protein: CSVESLLAGEQFF. CDR3 coding DNA: TGCAGCGTTGAATCTCTCTTAGCGGGTGAGCAGTTCTTC.

The count of this clone is one. The rearrangement uses TRBV6-1 and TRBJ2-1; 9 bases fit TRBD1. CDR3 size: 15 residues. V lost 3 bases to trimming and J lost 9 bases; unmatched junction nucleotides: 9. Germline V CDR1 and CDR2: MNHNS, SASEGT. CDR3: CASSEIGQGTSEQFF. The CDR3 DNA reads TGTGCCAGCAGTGAGATTGGACAGGGGACAAGTGAGCAGTTCTTC.

This clone showed up just once. This chain joins TRBV6-5 and TRBJ2-5; maybe TRBD2 (5 bases). The CDR3 covers 15 residues. Germline V gene lookup returns CDR1 MNHEY and CDR2 SVGAGI. With 2 bases removed from V and 2 bases from J, the gap between germline ends came to 12 bases. The CDR3 sequence is CASSYQLAEQETQYF. The CDR3 DNA reads TGTGCCAGCAGTTACCAGCTAGCAGAACAAGAGACCCAGTACTTC.

This clone was picked up many times. This chain links TRBV7-9 with TRBJ2-7; 11 nucleotides match TRBD2. This CDR3 spans 15 amino acids. V gave up 5 bases and J gave up 6 bases; unmatched junction bases: 9. Germline CDR1 reads SEHNR; CDR2 reads FQNEAQ (reference sequence). The CDR3 spells CASSTVLAGVGEQYF. CDR3 coding DNA: TGTGCCAGCAGCACAGTACTAGCGGGGGTGGGCGAGCAGTACTTC.

This chain connects TRBV30 to TRBJ2-2; TRBD2 aligns across 14 bases. The germline CDR1 and CDR2 sequences are GTSNPN and SVGIG (reference sequence). V trimming: 8 bases; J trimming: 7 bases; junction bases outside the gene matches: 9. The CDR3 covers 15 residues. Written as DNA, the CDR3 is TGTGCCGCCATGGCCGGACTAGCGGGGGGCGGGGAGCTGTTTTTT. This sequence encodes CAAMAGLAGGGELFF.

The rearrangement links TRBV11-2 to TRBJ2-7; D possibly corresponds to TRBD2 (5 bases). Germline-derived CDR1 and CDR2 are SGHAT and FQNNGV. V gave up 5 bases and J gave up 1 base, with 15 bases separating them. This CDR3 is built from 15 residues. CDR3 in amino acids: CASSPGVNPSYEQYF. CDR3 coding DNA: TGTGCCAGCAGCCCCGGGGTTAACCCTTCCTACGAGCAGTACTTC.

This clone was seen only a few times. The rearrangement links TRBV5-1 to TRBJ2-2; the D gene is possibly TRBD1 (5 bases). V was cut by 4 bases and J by 6 bases, with 16 bases left in between. The CDR3 is 15 amino acids. Germline CDR1 and CDR2: SGHRS and YFSETQ. CDR3 region: CASSQLQGNPGELFF. The DNA for the CDR3 is TGCGCCAGCAGCCAACTCCAGGGAAATCCCGGGGAGCTGTTTTTT.

The gene calls are TRBV2 and TRBJ2-7; D might be TRBD2 (5 bases). The V end lost 5 bases, the J end lost 2 bases, and 10 bases lay between the germline ends. CDR3 length equals 13 residues. Germline-derived CDR1 and CDR2 are SNHLY and FYNNEI. The CDR3 sequence: CASSPGITYEQYF. The CDR3 bases are TGTGCCAGCAGTCCGGGGATTACCTACGAGCAGTACTTC.

The chain joins TRBV12-3 or TRBV12-4 to TRBJ1-5; no definite D call. Trimming took 2 bases from V and 4 from J, leaving 6 bases between them. This CDR3 spans 13 amino acids. The CDR3 DNA is TGTGCCAGCAGTTTACCTCCGAATCAGCCCCAGCATTTT. This translates into CASSLPPNQPQHF.

The V and J genes are TRBV25-1 and TRBJ2-7, with 7 bases fitting TRBD2. The ends lost 8 bases at V and 7 bases at J; junction bases unmatched: 17. The CDR3 covers 15 residues. The V gene's germline CDR1 is MGHDK and CDR2 SYGVNS. The CDR3 here is CASSREGTGSGEQYF. CDR3 nucleotides: TGTGCCAGCTCGAGGGAGGGGACCGGCTCCGGAGAGCAGTACTTC.

This clone has a single count. The V and J genes are TRBV19 and TRBJ1-4; 8 positions agree with TRBD1. Per the germline V gene, CDR1 is LNHDA and CDR2 is SQIVND (reference sequence). CDR3 length: 16 amino acids. V trimming: 7 bases; J trimming: 4 bases; junction bases outside the gene matches: 11. CDR3 amino acids: CASTPRRTGFNEKLFF. The CDR3 bases are TGTGCCAGTACCCCCCGCCGGACAGGGTTTAATGAAAAACTGTTTTTT. Supplemented by reference TRBV19 and TRBJ1-4, the full variable domain reads DGGITQSPKYLFRKEGQNVTLSCEQNLNHDAMYWYRQDPGQGLRLIYYSQIVNDFQKGDIAEGYSVSREKKESFPLTVTSAQKNPTAFYLCASTPRRTGFNEKLFFGSGTQLSVL.